Listed below are T cell receptor beta chains from one sample, sequenced in a study of beta chain features in type 1 diabetes. The method was immunoSEQ multiplex PCR; TCRdb's version includes in-frame clones alone and lacks a portion of them. The sample has about 660,000 clones, around 15% seen once. Sequenced: naive CD4+ T cells from blood. These receptor sequences come from a man in his late teens or twenties with type 1 diabetes. The CDR3 runs from the conserved cysteine through the conserved F or W. A D gene is named only where the DNA matches it firmly. For some rows the clone size is stated as once, few or many, or as a class when expanded; others skip it.

clone_size,v_call,d_call,j_call,cdr3_nt,cdr3_aa
few,TRBV14,TRBD1,TRBJ1-1,TGTGCCAGCAGCCTATTGACAGGGTACGGCACTGAAGCTTTCTTT,CASSLLTGYGTEAFF
.,TRBV7-2,.,TRBJ1-1,TGTGCCAGCACCGTTGAACTCGAGAACACTGAAGCTTTCTTT,CASTVELENTEAFF
.,TRBV9,TRBD1,TRBJ2-5,TGTGCCAGCAGTTTGACAGGGCCCCAAGAGACCCAGTACTTC,CASSLTGPQETQYF
few,TRBV11-2,.,TRBJ1-3,TGTGCCAGCAGCTTAGGCGGGGTCTCTGGAAACACCATATATTTT,CASSLGGVSGNTIYF
.,TRBV30,.,TRBJ2-5,TGTGCCTGGAGTGCGGGGGTAGGAGTGGAGACCCAGTACTTC,CAWSAGVGVETQYF
few,TRBV7-2,TRBD2,TRBJ2-3,TGTGCCAGCAGCTTCTTGGGACTAGCAACAGATACGCAGTATTTT,CASSFLGLATDTQYF
.,TRBV4-1,TRBD1,TRBJ2-7,TGCGCCAGCAGCCAACCGGGACAGGGAACCTACGAGCAGTACTTC,CASSQPGQGTYEQYF
.,TRBV29-1,TRBD2,TRBJ2-1,TGCAGCGCATCCCCACCTAGCGGGAGCAATGAGCAGTTCTTC,CSASPPSGSNEQFF
few,TRBV20-1,.,TRBJ2-7,TGCAGTGCGGGGAGAGGGTCTGAGCAGTACTTC,CSAGRGSEQYF
.,TRBV28,TRBD1,TRBJ2-3,TGTGCCAGCAGTTCCCTAACAGGGGTCTCCACAGATACGCAGTATTTT,CASSSLTGVSTDTQYF
.,TRBV30,.,TRBJ2-7,TGTGCCTGGAGTGTACGACCCCTGAGCTCCTACGAGCAGTACTTC,CAWSVRPLSSYEQYF
.,TRBV6-5,.,TRBJ2-3,TGTGCCAGCAGATCACAGGGTATGGATACGCAGTATTTT,CASRSQGMDTQYF
.,TRBV5-1,.,TRBJ2-6,TGCGCCAGCCGGGGCTCTGGGGCCAACGTCCTGACTTTC,CASRGSGANVLTF
.,TRBV11-2,.,TRBJ1-1,TGTGCCAGCAGCTTACTGACGGTGAACACTGAAGCTTTCTTT,CASSLLTVNTEAFF
.,TRBV7-2,.,TRBJ2-1,TGTGCCAGCAGCTTAGACCCCTCACGGTACAATGAGCAGTTCTTC,CASSLDPSRYNEQFF
.,TRBV9,.,TRBJ1-2,TGTGCCAGCAGCGTCCAGGGCTCCCACTATGGCTACACCTTC,CASSVQGSHYGYTF
few,TRBV25-1,.,TRBJ2-7,TGTGCCAGCAGTGAATATGAAGAAGGATTGCAGTACTTC,CASSEYEEGLQYF
.,TRBV28,.,TRBJ1-1,TGTGCCAGCAGTTTACCTAACACTGAAGCTTTCTTT,CASSLPNTEAFF
.,TRBV7-6,.,TRBJ2-1,TGTGCCAGCAGGCCAGGAGGGGGGAATGAGCAGTTCTTC,CASRPGGGNEQFF
.,TRBV19,TRBD1,TRBJ1-4,TGTGCCTCCCGGGACAGGAGGAAACTGTTTTTT,CASRDRRKLFF
.,TRBV28,.,TRBJ2-7,TGTGCCAGCAGTTTGTCCTCCTACGAGCAGTACTTC,CASSLSSYEQYF
.,TRBV7-9,TRBD1,TRBJ1-2,TGTGCCAGCAGCTTAGTACAGGGGGCCCTGGGGCCGAGCTATGGCTACACCTTC,CASSLVQGALGPSYGYTF
.,TRBV11-2,.,TRBJ1-2,TGTGCCAGCAGCTTGCAGGCAGGGATGAAAGGCTACACCTTC,CASSLQAGMKGYTF
.,TRBV19,.,TRBJ2-7,TGTGCCAGTAGTGTTCACAGGGACTTCTACGAGCAGTACTTC,CASSVHRDFYEQYF
.,TRBV13,.,TRBJ1-2,TGTGCCAGCAGCCCGACCCCCGACTACATAGGGTATGGCTACACCTTC,CASSPTPDYIGYGYTF
.,TRBV19,.,TRBJ2-4,TGTGCCAGTAGTCAGGTCAAAAACATTCAGTACTTC,CASSQVKNIQYF
.,TRBV23-1,TRBD1,TRBJ2-3,TGCGCCAGCAGTCAATCGGGACAGGGCCCAGATACGCAGTATTTT,CASSQSGQGPDTQYF
few,TRBV7-2,.,TRBJ1-3,TGTGCCAGCAGCCCCGTGGGCAGCCACTCTGGAAACACCATATATTTT,CASSPVGSHSGNTIYF
.,TRBV6-4,.,TRBJ2-1,TGTGCCAGCAGTGACTCTGGTAGAGGCGATGAGCAGTTCTTC,CASSDSGRGDEQFF
.,TRBV9,TRBD1,TRBJ2-6,TGTGCCAGCAGCGGTGACAGGGGGCGCATCCCTGGGGCCAACGTCCTGACTTTC,CASSGDRGRIPGANVLTF
few,TRBV6-7,TRBD1,TRBJ2-5,TGTGCCAGCAGTTCTGTACCGGGACAGAGAAAAGAGACCCAGTACTTC,CASSSVPGQRKETQYF
.,TRBV5-1,.,TRBJ2-5,TGCGCCAGCAGGGGACCGGGACACTCAGGAGAGACCCAGTACTTC,CASRGPGHSGETQYF
few,TRBV29-1,TRBD1,TRBJ1-1,TGCAGCGGCCAACCCACCAGGGGGATCTTCCCTGAAGCTTTCTTT,CSGQPTRGIFPEAFF
few,TRBV28,TRBD1,TRBJ1-2,TGTGCCAGCAGTCTACCGGACAGGTTCGCTGGCTACACCTTC,CASSLPDRFAGYTF
few,TRBV5-4,TRBD1,TRBJ2-7,TGTGCCAGCAGCTTGGATGAATTCAGGGGGCCACGTGAGCAGTACTTC,CASSLDEFRGPREQYF
few,TRBV9,TRBD1,TRBJ2-1,TGTGCCAGCAGCGTAGTGGGCACAGGGGGGCACAATGAGCAGTTCTTC,CASSVVGTGGHNEQFF
few,TRBV10-3,.,TRBJ2-5,TGTGCCATCAGCTCGGGGGCGGAGACCCAGTACTTC,CAISSGAETQYF
few,TRBV28,.,TRBJ2-7,TGTGCCAGCAGTTTAATGCAGGGAAGTATCAGCGAGCAGTACTTC,CASSLMQGSISEQYF
few,TRBV10-3,TRBD2,TRBJ2-7,TGTGCCATCAGGCAGGAGGCTAGCGGGACCTCCTTACGGGAGCAGTACTTC,CAIRQEASGTSLREQYF
.,TRBV5-1,TRBD1,TRBJ1-6,TGCGCCAGTACAGGGGCTGAGGATTCACCCCTCCACTTT,CASTGAEDSPLHF
.,TRBV12-5,TRBD2,TRBJ2-7,TGTGCTAGTGGTGAAACTAGCGGGGCTTCCTACGAGCAGTACTTC,CASGETSGASYEQYF
few,TRBV30,.,TRBJ1-1,TGTGCCTGGAGTGTAGCCGGCGTACTTAAAGCTTTCTTT,CAWSVAGVLKAFF
.,TRBV14,.,TRBJ2-7,TGTGCCAGCAGCCAAGCAACTCAGCTGGGGGAGCAGTACTTC,CASSQATQLGEQYF